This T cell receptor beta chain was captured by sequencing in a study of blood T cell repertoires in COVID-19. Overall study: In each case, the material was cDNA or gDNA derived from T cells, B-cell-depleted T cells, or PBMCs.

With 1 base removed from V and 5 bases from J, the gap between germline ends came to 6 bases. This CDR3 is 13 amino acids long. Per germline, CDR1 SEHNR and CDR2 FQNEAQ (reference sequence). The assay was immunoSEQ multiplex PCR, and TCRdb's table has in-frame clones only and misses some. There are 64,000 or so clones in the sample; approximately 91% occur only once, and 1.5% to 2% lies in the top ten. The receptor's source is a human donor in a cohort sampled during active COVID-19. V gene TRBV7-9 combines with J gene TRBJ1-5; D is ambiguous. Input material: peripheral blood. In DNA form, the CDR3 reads TGTGCCAGCAGCTTAGTCCCCGATCAGCCCCAGCATTTT. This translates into CASSLVPDQPQHF.